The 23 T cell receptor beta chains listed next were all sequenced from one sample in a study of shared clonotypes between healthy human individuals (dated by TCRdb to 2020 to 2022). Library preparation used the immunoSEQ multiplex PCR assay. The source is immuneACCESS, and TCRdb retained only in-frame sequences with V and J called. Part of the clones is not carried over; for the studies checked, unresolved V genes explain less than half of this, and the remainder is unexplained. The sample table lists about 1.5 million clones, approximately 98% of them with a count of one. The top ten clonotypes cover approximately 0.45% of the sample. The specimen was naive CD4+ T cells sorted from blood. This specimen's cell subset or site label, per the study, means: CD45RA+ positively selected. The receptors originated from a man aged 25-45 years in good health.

For the CDR3, the DNA is TGTGCCAGCAGCTACTTAGGGGGGACTAGCGGGGTCCACGAGCAGTACTTC. This encodes CASSYLGGTSGVHEQYF. The chain joins TRBV11-2 to TRBJ2-7; the match to TRBD2 covers 13 bases. With 4 bases clipped from V and 5 bases from J, the junction kept 11 bases outside the gene matches. There are 17 residues in the CDR3. Per the germline V gene, CDR1 is SGHAT and CDR2 is FQNNGV.

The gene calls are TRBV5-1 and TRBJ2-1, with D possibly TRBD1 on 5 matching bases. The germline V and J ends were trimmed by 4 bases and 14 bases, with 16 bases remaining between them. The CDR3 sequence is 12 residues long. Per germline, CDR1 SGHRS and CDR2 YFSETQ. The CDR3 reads CASSPDALQEFF. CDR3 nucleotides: TGCGCCAGCAGCCCAGATGCTTTACAGGAGTTCTTC.

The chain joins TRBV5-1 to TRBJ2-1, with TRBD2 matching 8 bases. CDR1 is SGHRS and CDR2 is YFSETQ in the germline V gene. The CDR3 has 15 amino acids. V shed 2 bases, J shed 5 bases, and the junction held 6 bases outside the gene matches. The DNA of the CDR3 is TGCGCCAGCAGCTTAGCTAGCGGGTGGGACAATGAGCAGTTCTTC. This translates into CASSLASGWDNEQFF.

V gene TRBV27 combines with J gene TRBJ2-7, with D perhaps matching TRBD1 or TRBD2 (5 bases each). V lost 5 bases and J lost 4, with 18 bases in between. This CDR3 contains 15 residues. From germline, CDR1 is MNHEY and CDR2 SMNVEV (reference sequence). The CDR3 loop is CASSRGTAGGYEQYF. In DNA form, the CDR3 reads TGTGCCAGCAGTAGAGGGACCGCGGGCGGATACGAGCAGTACTTC.

CDR3 coding DNA: TGTGCCAGCAGTTTACATAGTGGGAGAGGGGGGTTGGGTTCCACAGATACGCAGTATTTT. Amino acids: CASSLHSGRGGLGSTDTQYF. The chain uses TRBV27 and TRBJ2-3; possibly TRBD1 or TRBD2 for D (6 bases each). The CDR3 has 20 residues. V shed 2 bases and J shed 2 bases, with 26 bases lying between them. The germline gives CDR1 MNHEY, CDR2 SMNVEV (reference sequence).

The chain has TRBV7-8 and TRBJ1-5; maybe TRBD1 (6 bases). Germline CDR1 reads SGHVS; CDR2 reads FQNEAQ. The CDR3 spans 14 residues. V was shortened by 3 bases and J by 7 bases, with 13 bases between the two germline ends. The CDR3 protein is CASSFRGSHQPQHF. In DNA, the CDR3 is TGTGCCAGCAGCTTCAGGGGCTCGCACCAGCCCCAGCATTTT.

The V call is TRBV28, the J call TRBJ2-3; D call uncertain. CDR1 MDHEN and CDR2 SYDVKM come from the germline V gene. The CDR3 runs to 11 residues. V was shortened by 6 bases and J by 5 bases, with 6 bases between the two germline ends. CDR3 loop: CASSILDTQYF. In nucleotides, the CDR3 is TGTGCCAGCAGCATTCTAGATACGCAGTATTTT.

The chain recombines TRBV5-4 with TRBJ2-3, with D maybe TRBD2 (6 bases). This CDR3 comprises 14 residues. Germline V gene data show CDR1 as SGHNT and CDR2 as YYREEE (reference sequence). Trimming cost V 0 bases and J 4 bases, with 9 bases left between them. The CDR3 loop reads CASSLVGGSDTQYF. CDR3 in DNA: TGTGCCAGCAGCTTGGTAGGAGGGTCAGATACGCAGTATTTT.

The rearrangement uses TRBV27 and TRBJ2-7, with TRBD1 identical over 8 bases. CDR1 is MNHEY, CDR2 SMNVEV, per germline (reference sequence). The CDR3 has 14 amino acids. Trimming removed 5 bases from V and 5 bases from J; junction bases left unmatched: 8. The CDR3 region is CASSPGQGRDEQYF. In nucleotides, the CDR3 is TGTGCCAGCAGTCCCGGACAGGGACGGGACGAGCAGTACTTC.

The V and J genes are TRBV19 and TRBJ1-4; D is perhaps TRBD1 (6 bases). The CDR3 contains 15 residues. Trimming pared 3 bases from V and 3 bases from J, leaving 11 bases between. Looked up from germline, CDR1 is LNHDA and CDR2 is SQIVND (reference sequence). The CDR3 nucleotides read TGTGCCAGTAGTATTCACGGACAGCCTAATGAAAAACTGTTTTTT. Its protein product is CASSIHGQPNEKLFF.

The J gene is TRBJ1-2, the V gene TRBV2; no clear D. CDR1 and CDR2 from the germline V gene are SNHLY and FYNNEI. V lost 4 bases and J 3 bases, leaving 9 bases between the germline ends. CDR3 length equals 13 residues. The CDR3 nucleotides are TGTGCCAGCAGTGTGACTGAGGACTATGGCTACACCTTC. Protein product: CASSVTEDYGYTF.

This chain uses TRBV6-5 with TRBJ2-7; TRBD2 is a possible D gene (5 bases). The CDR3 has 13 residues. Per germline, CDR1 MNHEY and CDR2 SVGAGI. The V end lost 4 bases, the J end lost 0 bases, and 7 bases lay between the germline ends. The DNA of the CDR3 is TGTGCCAGCAGTTTCGGGGTCTCCTACGAGCAGTACTTC. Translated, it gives CASSFGVSYEQYF.

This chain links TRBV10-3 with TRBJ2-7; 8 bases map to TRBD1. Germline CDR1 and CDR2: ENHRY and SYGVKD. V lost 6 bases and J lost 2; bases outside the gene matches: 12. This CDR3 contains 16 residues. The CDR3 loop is CAISEPGGVGTYEQYF. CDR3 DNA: TGTGCCATCAGCGAACCAGGGGGCGTTGGAACCTACGAGCAGTACTTC.

The CDR3 region is CASSPGLAAVNEQFF. CDR3 DNA sequence: TGTGCCAGCTCACCGGGACTAGCGGCTGTTAATGAGCAGTTCTTC. The chain joins TRBV18 to TRBJ2-1; the match to TRBD2 covers 11 bases. V lost 3 bases, J lost 7 bases, and 5 bases stayed unmatched. Germline V gives CDR1 KGHSH, CDR2 LQKENI. The CDR3 has 15 residues.

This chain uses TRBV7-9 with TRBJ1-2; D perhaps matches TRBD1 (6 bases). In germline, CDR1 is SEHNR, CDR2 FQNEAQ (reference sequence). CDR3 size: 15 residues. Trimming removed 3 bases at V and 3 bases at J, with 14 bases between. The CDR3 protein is CASSFGDRKYYGYTF. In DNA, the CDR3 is TGTGCCAGCAGCTTCGGAGACAGGAAGTACTATGGCTACACCTTC.

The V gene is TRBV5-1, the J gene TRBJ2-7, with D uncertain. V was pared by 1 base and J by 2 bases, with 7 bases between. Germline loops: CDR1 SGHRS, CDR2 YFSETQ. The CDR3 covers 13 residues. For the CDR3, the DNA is TGCGCCAGCAGCTTGCAGCAAGCCTACGAGCAGTACTTC. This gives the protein CASSLQQAYEQYF.

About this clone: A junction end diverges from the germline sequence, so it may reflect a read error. CDR3 in DNA: TGTGCTAGCAGCCGGGGGGGGAATGAAAAACTGTTTTTT. This encodes CASSRGGNEKLFF. This chain links TRBV7-7 with TRBJ1-4, with D perhaps matching TRBD1 (5 bases). The CDR3 loop spans 13 amino acids. Per germline, CDR1 SSHAT and CDR2 FNYEAQ (reference sequence).

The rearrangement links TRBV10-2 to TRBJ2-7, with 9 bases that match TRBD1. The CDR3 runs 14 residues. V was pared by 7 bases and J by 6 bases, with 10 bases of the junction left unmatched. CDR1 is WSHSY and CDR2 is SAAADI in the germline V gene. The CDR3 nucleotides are TGCGCCAGCAATCGGGACAGGGTGGCCCTCGAGCAGTACTTC. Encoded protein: CASNRDRVALEQYF.

The CDR3 region is CASSFLMEEPYEQYF. Here the CDR3 DNA reads TGTGCCAGCAGTTTTTTGATGGAAGAACCCTACGAGCAGTACTTC. The V and J genes are TRBV28 and TRBJ2-7; D gene unclear. CDR3 length: 15 amino acids. V was shortened by 3 bases and J by 2 bases, with 14 bases between the two germline ends. The germline V gene has CDR1 MDHEN and CDR2 SYDVKM.

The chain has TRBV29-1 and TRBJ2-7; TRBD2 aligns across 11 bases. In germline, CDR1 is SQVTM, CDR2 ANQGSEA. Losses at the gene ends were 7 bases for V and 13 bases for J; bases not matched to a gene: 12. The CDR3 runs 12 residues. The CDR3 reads CSAVAGGPPIYF. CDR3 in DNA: TGCAGCGCCGTAGCGGGAGGGCCTCCAATATACTTC.

In DNA form, the CDR3 reads TGTGCCAGTACTAGGCGGGGGGCGGATACGCAGTATTTT. It is translated as CASTRRGADTQYF. The chain uses TRBV19 and TRBJ2-3; 8 bases are shared with TRBD2. V trimming: 7 bases; J trimming: 6 bases; junction bases outside the gene matches: 6. CDR3 size: 13 residues. CDR1 is LNHDA, CDR2 SQIVND, per germline (reference sequence). The entire variable domain, with the rest obtained from reference TRBV19 and TRBJ2-3, is as follows: DGGITQSPKYLFRKEGQNVTLSCEQNLNHDAMYWYRQDPGQGLRLIYYSQIVNDFQKGDIAEGYSVSREKKESFPLTVTSAQKNPTAFYLCASTRRGADTQYFGPGTRLTVL.

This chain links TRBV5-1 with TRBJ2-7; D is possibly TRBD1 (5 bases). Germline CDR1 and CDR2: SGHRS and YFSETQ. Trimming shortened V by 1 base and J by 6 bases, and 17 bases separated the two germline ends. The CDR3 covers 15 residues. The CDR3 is CASSLFAGMGGEQYF. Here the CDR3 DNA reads TGCGCCAGCAGCTTGTTCGCAGGGATGGGTGGCGAGCAGTACTTC.

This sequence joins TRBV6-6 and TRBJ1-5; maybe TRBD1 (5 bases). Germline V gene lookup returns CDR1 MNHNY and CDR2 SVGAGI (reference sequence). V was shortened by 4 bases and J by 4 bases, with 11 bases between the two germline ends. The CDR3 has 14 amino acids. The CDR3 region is CASSWDLLNQPQHF. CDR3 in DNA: TGTGCCAGCAGTTGGGACCTCCTTAATCAGCCCCAGCATTTT.